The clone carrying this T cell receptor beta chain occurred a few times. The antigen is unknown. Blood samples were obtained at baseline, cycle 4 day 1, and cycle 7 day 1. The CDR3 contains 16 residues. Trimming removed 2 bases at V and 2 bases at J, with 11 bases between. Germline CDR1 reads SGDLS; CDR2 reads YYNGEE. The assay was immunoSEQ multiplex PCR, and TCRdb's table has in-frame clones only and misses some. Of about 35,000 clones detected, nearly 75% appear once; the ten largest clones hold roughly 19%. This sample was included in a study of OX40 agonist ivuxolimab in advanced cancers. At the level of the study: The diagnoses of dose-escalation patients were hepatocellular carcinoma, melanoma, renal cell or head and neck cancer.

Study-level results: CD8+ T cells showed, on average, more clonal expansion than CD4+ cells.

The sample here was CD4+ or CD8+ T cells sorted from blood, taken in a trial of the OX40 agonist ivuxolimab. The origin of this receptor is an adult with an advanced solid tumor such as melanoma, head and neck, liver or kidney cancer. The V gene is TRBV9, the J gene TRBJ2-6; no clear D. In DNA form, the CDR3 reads TGTGCCAGCAGCGTTATAAGCGTAGCTGGGGCCAACGTCCTGACTTTC. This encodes CASSVISVAGANVLTF. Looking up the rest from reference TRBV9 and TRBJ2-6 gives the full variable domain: DSGVTQTPKHLITATGQRVTLRCSPRSGDLSVYWYQQSLDQGLQFLIQYYNGEERAKGNILERFSAQQFPDLHSELNLSSLELGDSALYFCASSVISVAGANVLTFGAGSRLTVL.